Listed here are 3 T cell receptor beta chains from one sample, sequenced in a study of cytomegalovirus exposure and HLA in healthy donors. Repertoires were generated with immunoSEQ multiplex PCR, while TCRdb's copy carries only in-frame clones and drops some. The table has 150,000 to 200,000 clones, approximately 89% seen once; the top ten hold roughly 2.6%. The sample consisted of PBMCs. The receptor source for this set is a man aged 18 to 35 in good health and CMV-seropositive.

This rearrangement joins TRBV9 to TRBJ2-3; TRBD2 aligns across 12 bases. In germline, CDR1 is SGDLS, CDR2 YYNGEE. The CDR3 has 18 amino acids. J gave up 3 bases and V 2 bases, and 10 bases lay outside the gene matches. CDR3 sequence (DNA): TGTGCCAGCAGCGTTTCGGCTAGCGGGGGGGTAATGACAGATACGCAGTATTTT. Its protein product is CASSVSASGGVMTDTQYF.

The rearrangement uses TRBV18 and TRBJ2-1; 9 bases fit TRBD1. Trimming at V came to 5 bases and at J to 4 bases, leaving 6 bases not matched to a gene. Germline CDR1 is KGHSH and CDR2 is LQKENI. The length of the CDR3 is 15 residues. CDR3 in DNA: TGTGCCAGCTCATCGGGACAGGGTCTATACAATGAGCAGTTCTTC. This gives the protein CASSSGQGLYNEQFF.

The chain employs TRBV2 and TRBJ2-3; 7 nucleotides align to TRBD2. CDR3 length: 15 amino acids. V was clipped by 10 bases and J by 2 bases; unmatched bases: 12. Germline CDR1 SNHLY, CDR2 FYNNEI. CDR3 sequence (DNA): TGTGCCACCCCTCCTCCAGCGGGGATCACAGATACGCAGTATTTT. Translation: CATPPPAGITDTQYF.